This T cell receptor (beta chain) was found in a study of cytomegalovirus exposure and HLA in healthy donors. The CDR3 spans 15 residues. CDR1 MNHEY and CDR2 SMNVEV come from the germline V gene (reference sequence). V dropped 5 bases and J dropped 1 base, with 14 bases sitting between them. Study results and caveats: Previous analysis showed most TCR beta V segments were productive about 87% or about 30% of the time. An analysis that came later showed most CMV-associated TCR beta chains appearing HLA-restricted. In a later analysis, TCR beta V- and J-gene trimming showed a link to a missense DCLRE1C variant.

Note on this clone: The antigen is not known.

The PCR made use of 60 Vbeta and 13 Jbeta primers. Produced via immunoSEQ multiplex PCR; TCRdb's table is partial and in-frame only. The sample totals more than 95,000 clones. The chain uses TRBV27 and TRBJ2-5, with D uncertain. This sequence was found in a man aged 25-40 years in good health and CMV-seronegative. Sequencing was performed on PBMCs. CDR3 in amino acids: CASSPSPRFQETQYF. The CDR3, as DNA: TGTGCCAGCAGTCCCTCTCCGAGATTCCAAGAGACCCAGTACTTC.